This TCR beta chain derives from a study of graft-versus-host responses after intestinal transplantation. Study overall: Tacrolimus plus steroids were given to all recipients for about three years, preceded by anti-thymocyte globulin induction. Study results and limitations: There were GvH clones found in recipient marrow, and some of them appeared first in ileum or blood. The study associated peak circulating GvH clone levels with early post-transplant HvG declines. Within allografts, high graft-versus-host to host-versus-graft clonal ratios were seen among patients with graft-donor T cell macrochimerism.

The data were produced by immunoSEQ multiplex PCR, yet TCRdb's version contains in-frame clones alone and is incomplete. This sample yields tens of thousands of clones, of which more than 80% are seen a single time; around 2.7% belongs to the top ten. The V and J ends lost 4 bases and 4 bases respectively, with 8 bases between them. The CDR3 extends over 13 amino acids. Germline assignment: CDR1 LGHNA and CDR2 YNFKEQ. As for this clone: Its antigen is currently unknown.

The chain joins TRBV4-2 to TRBJ2-1; the D gene is possibly TRBD1 (5 bases). The sequencing used unstimulated CD8+ T cells sorted from spleen or lymph node cells, collected before intestinal transplant. This TCR was sampled from a human donor who received an intestinal transplant. In nucleotides, the CDR3 is TGTGCCAGCAGCCCCAGGGTGTACAATGAGCAGTTCTTC. Translating it yields CASSPRVYNEQFF.